The clone carrying this TCR beta chain was found a few times. Its specificity is unknown. The source of the sample is a study of T cells in Graves' hyperthyroidism and ophthalmopathy. The CDR3 totals 17 residues. The V and J ends lost 3 bases and 3 bases, in that order; junction bases with no gene match: 9. Germline V lookup: CDR1 SGDLS, CDR2 YYNGEE. Clinicians diagnosed patients from clinical symptoms, serum thyroxine and TRAb, thyroid ultrasound and orbital computed tomography. Fresh peripheral blood, approximately 9.6 ml, yielded the PBMCs. RNA transcripts gave rise to amplified TCR beta CDR3 regions. A first-round RT-PCR of the TCR CDR3 used the HTBI primer set. TCRdb fed the multiplex PCR reads into MiXCR, producing one record per CDR3 protein. The sample contains fewer than 900,000 distinct CDR3 sequences, 16% of which appear only once. Study-wide results and limits: Blood also showed most of the thyroid clonotypes that were expanded above 0.001.

The clonotype comes from a man in his late teens or twenties with Graves' hyperthyroidism. The rearrangement links TRBV9 to TRBJ1-1, with 12 bases matching TRBD1. Sequencing was done on a sample of blood. CDR3 sequence (DNA): TGTGCCAGCAGCGGGGGGACAGGGGGCGAGTTAGACACTGAAGCTTTCTTT. This translates into CASSGGTGGELDTEAFF.